One and the same sample provided the 31 T cell receptor beta chains below, sequenced in a study of radiotherapy plus CTLA-4 blockade in lung cancer. Sequenced by immunoSEQ multiplex PCR; TCRdb stores in-frame clones only, minus some. The sample records 55,000 to 85,000 clones, approximately 76% being singletons. Sequenced here: peripheral blood, sampled from a patient treated with radiotherapy plus ipilimumab. The receptor source for this set is a human donor with non-small cell lung cancer whose response to radiotherapy plus ipilimumab could not be evaluated. Some clones in this sample may be carry-over from other donors' samples.

V is TRBV11-2 and J is TRBJ1-4; no firm D call. The CDR3 has 12 residues. CDR1 is SGHAT, CDR2 FQNNGV, per germline. V was trimmed by 5 bases and J by 8 bases, leaving 9 bases between them. Here the CDR3 reads CASSQQREKLFF. The CDR3 DNA reads as TGTGCCAGCAGCCAGCAGAGGGAAAAACTGTTTTTT.

This clone was observed once. The chain employs TRBV28 and TRBJ2-7; 9 nucleotides match TRBD1. V was pared by 4 bases and J by 6 bases, with 7 bases of the junction left unmatched. CDR1 and CDR2 (germline): MDHEN, SYDVKM. This CDR3 has 14 residues. CDR3 bases: TGTGCCAGCAGTTCCACCGGGACAGGGATCGAGCAGTACTTC. Its protein product is CASSSTGTGIEQYF.

The table lists this clone with a count of one. The rearrangement joins TRBV19 to TRBJ2-5; 8 bases map to TRBD1. The CDR3 sequence is 16 residues long. Germline CDR1 reads LNHDA; CDR2 reads SQIVND (reference sequence). Trimming cost V 4 bases and J 4 bases; bases outside gene matches: 11. CDR3 protein: CASSTGQGGDSETQYF. The CDR3 DNA reads as TGTGCCAGTAGTACCGGACAGGGTGGGGATTCAGAGACCCAGTACTTC.

The chain has TRBV6-6 and TRBJ1-2; D is unresolved. The CDR3 contains 16 residues. CDR1 is MNHNY and CDR2 is SVGAGI in the germline V gene (reference sequence). Trimming removed 0 bases from V and 0 bases from J, with 11 bases in between. DNA for the CDR3: TGTGCCAGCAGTTACTCGATCTACAGTTCTAACTATGGCTACACCTTC. Its protein product is CASSYSIYSSNYGYTF.

V is TRBV5-1 and J is TRBJ1-2, with D hard to call. The CDR3 sequence is 13 residues long. Germline lookup yields CDR1 SGHRS and CDR2 YFSETQ. V lost 0 bases and J lost 6, with 9 bases in between. CDR3 amino acids: CASSLEIGDGYTF. The DNA of the CDR3 is TGCGCCAGCAGCTTGGAAATCGGGGATGGCTACACCTTC.

The chain couples TRBV21-1 to TRBJ2-7; the listed D gene, TRBD1, was not tested against the DNA. TRBV21-1 is given as a pseudogene. The CDR3 is made up of 16 amino acids. The CDR3 protein is CASSKSYEGVSYEQYF. The CDR3 bases are TGTGCCAGCAGCAAATCCTATGAGGGGGTCTCCTACGAGCAGTACTTC.

The rearrangement uses TRBV11-2 and TRBJ2-1, with D unclear. V was trimmed by 1 base and J by 0 bases, leaving 13 bases between them. CDR3 length equals 17 residues. Germline V lookup: CDR1 SGHAT, CDR2 FQNNGV. In DNA form, the CDR3 reads TGTGCCAGCAGCTTAGTGGTCCAACAGAGCTCCTACAATGAGCAGTTCTTC. It is translated as CASSLVVQQSSYNEQFF.

V gene TRBV7-2 combines with J gene TRBJ2-5; 7 bases fit TRBD2. The length of the CDR3 is 16 residues. Germline CDR1 SGHTA, CDR2 FQGNSA. Trimming removed 4 bases from V and 2 bases from J; junction bases left unmatched: 10. The CDR3 nucleotides are TGTGCCAGCAGCTCTCCGGGCAAGCGGGAACAAGAGACCCAGTACTTC. As protein: CASSSPGKREQETQYF.

This clone is a singleton in its sample. This chain links TRBV28 with TRBJ2-7, with D possibly being TRBD1 (6 bases). V lost 6 bases and J 6 bases, leaving 12 bases between the germline ends. Germline V gene lookup returns CDR1 MDHEN and CDR2 SYDVKM. The CDR3 has 12 amino acids. The chain's CDR3 is CASRADSPEQYF. The CDR3 nucleotides are TGTGCCAGCAGGGCGGACAGCCCCGAGCAGTACTTC.

The sample holds a few counts of this clone. The rearrangement uses TRBV6-6 and TRBJ1-6, with a tentative D call TRBD1 (5 bases). CDR1 and CDR2 from the germline V gene are MNHNY and SVGAGI (reference sequence). The length of the CDR3 is 11 residues. Trimming removed 2 bases at V and 15 bases at J, with 8 bases between. Here the CDR3 reads CASSYGGGLHF. The CDR3, as DNA: TGTGCCAGCAGTTACGGCGGGGGCCTCCACTTT.

The rearrangement joins TRBV20-1 to TRBJ1-4; D remains ambiguous. Germline V lookup: CDR1 DFQATT, CDR2 SNEGSKA (reference sequence). Trimming left V 0 bases short and J 13 bases short, with 9 bases between. This CDR3 comprises 11 residues. CDR3 residues: CSARDQVTLFF. DNA of the CDR3: TGCAGTGCTAGAGACCAGGTGACACTGTTTTTT.

The chain couples TRBV28 to TRBJ2-7; D gene unclear. V gave up 2 bases and J gave up 3 bases, with 5 bases separating them. This CDR3 has 12 residues. The germline V gene has CDR1 MDHEN and CDR2 SYDVKM. The CDR3 region has the DNA TGTGCCAGCAGTTTAGAGGTCTACGAGCAGTACTTC. Translation: CASSLEVYEQYF. Complete variable domain (other parts from reference TRBV28 and TRBJ2-7): DVKVTQSSRYLVKRTGEKVFLECVQDMDHENMFWYRQDPGLGLRLIYFSYDVKMKEKGDIPEGYSVSREKKERFSLILESASTNQTSMYLCASSLEVYEQYFGPGTRLTVT.

V gene TRBV11-3 combines with J gene TRBJ2-2, with TRBD1 as a possible D gene (5 bases). CDR1 and CDR2 from the germline V gene are SGHNT and YENEEA. This CDR3 region has 13 residues. Trimming stripped 5 bases from V and 6 bases from J, with 10 bases between. CDR3 amino acids: CASSQGYSGELFF. In nucleotides, the CDR3 is TGTGCCAGCAGCCAGGGATACTCCGGGGAGCTGTTTTTT.

The J gene is TRBJ2-5, the V gene TRBV18; D is undetermined. Germline assignment: CDR1 KGHSH and CDR2 LQKENI. The CDR3 spans 12 residues. V shed 3 bases and J shed 4 bases, with 6 bases lying between them. DNA for the CDR3: TGTGCCAGCTCACCGGGCCTAGAGACCCAGTACTTC. This codes for CASSPGLETQYF.

The V and J genes are TRBV5-8 and TRBJ2-3, with 7 bases matching TRBD1. V was pared by 4 bases and J by 1 base, with 6 bases of the junction left unmatched. The length of the CDR3 is 15 residues. Germline-derived CDR1 and CDR2 are SGHTS and YDEGEE. The CDR3 loop reads CASSQQGFGTDTQYF. The CDR3 DNA is TGTGCCAGCAGCCAACAGGGGTTTGGCACAGATACGCAGTATTTT. The full variable domain, in which reference TRBV5-8 and TRBJ2-3 provide the parts outside the CDR3, is EAGVTQSPTHLIKTRGQQATLRCSPISGHTSVYWYQQALGLGLQFLLWYDEGEERNRGNFPPRFSGRQFPNYSSELNVNALELEDSALYLCASSQQGFGTDTQYFGPGTRLTVL.

The chain has TRBV28 and TRBJ2-1, with 10 bases aligning to TRBD1. This CDR3 region has 16 residues. The V segment lost 4 bases and the J segment 4 bases; nucleotides outside the gene matches: 7. Germline loops: CDR1 MDHEN, CDR2 SYDVKM. The CDR3: CASSSPGQGSYNEQFF. In DNA, the CDR3 is TGTGCCAGCAGTTCTCCGGGACAGGGGTCATACAATGAGCAGTTCTTC.

The chain carries TRBV5-8 and TRBJ1-1, with D unclear. CDR1 and CDR2 from the germline V gene are SGHTS and YDEGEE. Between the trimmed V and J ends, which lost 1 base and 4 bases, there was a span of 11 bases. This CDR3 spans 14 amino acids. The CDR3 reads CASSLWRGTTEAFF. The CDR3, as DNA: TGTGCCAGCAGCTTGTGGCGGGGTACCACTGAAGCTTTCTTT.

The chain combines TRBV11-2 with TRBJ1-4, with D perhaps TRBD1 (6 bases). The CDR3 contains 13 residues. Germline CDR1 SGHAT, CDR2 FQNNGV. The V gene lost 4 bases and the J gene lost 11 bases, with 14 bases spanning the gap. The CDR3 DNA reads as TGTGCCAGCAGCTCCCGACAGGTTGGGAAACTGTTTTTT. Its protein product is CASSSRQVGKLFF. The complete variable domain, with remaining parts taken from reference TRBV11-2 and TRBJ1-4, reads EAGVAQSPRYKIIEKRQSVAFWCNPISGHATLYWYQQILGQGPKLLIQFQNNGVVDDSQLPKDRFSAERLKGVDSTLKIQPAKLEDSAVYLCASSSRQVGKLFFGSGTQLSVL.

The chain combines TRBV6-1 with TRBJ1-3; a possible D gene is TRBD1 (6 bases). This CDR3 has 14 residues. Germline values: CDR1 MNHNS, CDR2 SASEGT. V was shortened by 6 bases and J by 0 bases, with 9 bases between the two germline ends. The CDR3 nucleotides are TGTGCCAGCAGGAACAGGGCCTCTGGAAACACCATATATTTT. It yields the protein CASRNRASGNTIYF.

CDR3 bases: TGTGCCACGCGACAGGGCAATTTTGAGTCCTACGAGCAGTACTTC. Its translation is CATRQGNFESYEQYF. The gene calls are TRBV19 and TRBJ2-7, with 7 bases matching TRBD1. CDR1 is LNHDA, CDR2 SQIVND, per germline (reference sequence). This CDR3 spans 15 amino acids. The ends lost 10 bases at V and 1 base at J; junction bases unmatched: 13.

The chain joins TRBV15 to TRBJ2-7, with 7 nucleotides matching TRBD1. Germline loops: CDR1 LNHNV, CDR2 YYDKDF (reference sequence). The CDR3 loop spans 14 amino acids. V lost 1 base and J lost 3; bases outside the gene matches: 3. CDR3 sequence reads: CATSRGPGGYEQYF. CDR3 DNA: TGTGCCACCAGCAGAGGGCCAGGGGGCTACGAGCAGTACTTC. Variable domain in full (rest from reference TRBV15 and TRBJ2-7): DAMVIQNPRYQVTQFGKPVTLSCSQTLNHNVMYWYQQKSSQAPKLLFHYYDKDFNNEADTPDNFQSRRPNTSFCFLDIRSPGLGDTAMYLCATSRGPGGYEQYFGPGTRLTVT.

The V call is TRBV5-5, the J call TRBJ1-4, with D possibly TRBD1 on 6 matching bases. Germline CDR1 SGHKS, CDR2 YYEKEE (reference sequence). The CDR3 covers 17 residues. The V end lost 3 bases, the J end lost 10 bases, and 25 bases lay between the germline ends. The CDR3 DNA reads as TGTGCCAGCAGCTGGGGACCGTCGACAGGCACTTCCCGAAAACTGTTTTTT. Protein product: CASSWGPSTGTSRKLFF.

Concerning this clone: The junction departs from the called germline gene at one end, perhaps through a read error. This chain links TRBV7-7 with TRBJ1-1; possible D gene TRBD1, 5 bases. Germline CDR1 SSHAT, CDR2 FNYEAQ (reference sequence). The CDR3 totals 13 residues. The CDR3 is CASSLARGGEAFF. The CDR3 DNA follows: TGTGCTAGCAGCTTAGCGCGGGGCGGTGAAGCTTTCTTT. Full variable domain (remainder filled in from reference TRBV7-7 and TRBJ1-1): GAGVSQSPRYKVTKRGQDVTLRCDPISSHATLYWYQQALGQGPEFLTYFNYEAQPDKSGLPSDRFSAERPEGSISTLTIQRTEQRDSAMYRCASSLARGGEAFFGQGTRLTVV.

The CDR3 here is CASRSDRVEQYF. Written as DNA, the CDR3 is TGTGCCAGCAGATCCGACAGGGTCGAGCAGTACTTC. This chain links TRBV6-5 with TRBJ2-7, with 7 bases fitting TRBD1. CDR1 is MNHEY, CDR2 SVGAGI, per germline. With V trimmed by 6 bases and J by 6 bases, 5 bases remained unmatched. CDR3 length: 12 amino acids.

The chain combines TRBV5-1 with TRBJ2-7, with 11 positions matching TRBD1. The CDR3 is 15 amino acids. Losses at the gene ends were 3 bases for V and 5 bases for J; bases not matched to a gene: 7. CDR1 is SGHRS and CDR2 is YFSETQ in the germline V gene. CDR3 residues: CASSSGQGVVDEQYF. The CDR3 DNA sequence: TGCGCCAGCAGCTCGGGACAGGGGGTAGTCGACGAGCAGTACTTC.

The chain has TRBV5-6 and TRBJ1-5; no definite D call. Germline V gene sequence: CDR1 SGHDT, CDR2 YYEEEE. The germline V and J ends were trimmed by 0 bases and 2 bases, with 3 bases remaining between them. The CDR3 contains 13 residues. CDR3 amino acids: CASSLAGNQPQHF. The CDR3, as DNA: TGTGCCAGCAGCTTGGCCGGCAATCAGCCCCAGCATTTT.

This clone came up once. V gene TRBV19 combines with J gene TRBJ1-1, with a tentative D call TRBD1 (5 bases). This CDR3 has 15 amino acids. CDR1 LNHDA and CDR2 SQIVND come from the germline V gene (reference sequence). V was pared by 2 bases and J by 5 bases, with 15 bases between. CDR3 residues: CASSIIRPRGTEAFF. The CDR3 nucleotides are TGTGCCAGTAGTATAATCAGGCCTCGGGGGACTGAAGCTTTCTTT.

A few counts support this clone. The genes are TRBV2 and TRBJ2-3, with 7 bases fitting TRBD1. This CDR3 is 15 amino acids long. Germline V gives CDR1 SNHLY, CDR2 FYNNEI. Trimming took 6 bases from V and 0 from J; bases not matched to a gene: 6. Written as DNA, the CDR3 is TGTGCCAGCAGGAGGGGACAGACTAGCACAGATACGCAGTATTTT. It yields the protein CASRRGQTSTDTQYF.

The chain combines TRBV6-5 with TRBJ2-1, with 11 positions matching TRBD2. CDR1 is MNHEY, CDR2 SVGAGI, per germline. J lost 7 bases, V lost 5 bases, and 7 bases had no gene match. This CDR3 has 15 amino acids. In DNA form, the CDR3 reads TGTGCCAGCAGTCCCCCGGGACTAGCGGCGAATGAGCAGTTCTTC. It yields the protein CASSPPGLAANEQFF.

Only one count was recorded for this clone. This sequence joins TRBV30 and TRBJ1-2, with unresolved D. Germline CDR1 is GTSNPN and CDR2 is SVGIG (reference sequence). The CDR3 covers 13 residues. Trimming took off 4 bases at V and 0 bases at J, with 9 bases between the two ends. The CDR3, as DNA: TGTGCCTGGATGGCGGCAGCTAACTATGGCTACACCTTC. As protein: CAWMAAANYGYTF. The full variable domain, in which reference TRBV30 and TRBJ1-2 provide the parts outside the CDR3, is SQTIHQWPATLVQPVGSPLSLECTVEGTSNPNLYWYRQAAGRGLQLLFYSVGIGQISSEVPQNLSASRPQDRQFILSSKKLLLSDSGFYLCAWMAAANYGYTFGSGTRLTVV.

The chain combines TRBV2 with TRBJ2-2, with 12 bases matching TRBD2. The ends lost 4 bases at V and 3 bases at J; junction bases unmatched: 3. Germline-derived CDR1 and CDR2 are SNHLY and FYNNEI. This CDR3 has 16 residues. DNA of the CDR3: TGTGCCAGCAGTGGGACTAGCGGGGAGTACACCGGGGAGCTGTTTTTT. Protein product: CASSGTSGEYTGELFF.